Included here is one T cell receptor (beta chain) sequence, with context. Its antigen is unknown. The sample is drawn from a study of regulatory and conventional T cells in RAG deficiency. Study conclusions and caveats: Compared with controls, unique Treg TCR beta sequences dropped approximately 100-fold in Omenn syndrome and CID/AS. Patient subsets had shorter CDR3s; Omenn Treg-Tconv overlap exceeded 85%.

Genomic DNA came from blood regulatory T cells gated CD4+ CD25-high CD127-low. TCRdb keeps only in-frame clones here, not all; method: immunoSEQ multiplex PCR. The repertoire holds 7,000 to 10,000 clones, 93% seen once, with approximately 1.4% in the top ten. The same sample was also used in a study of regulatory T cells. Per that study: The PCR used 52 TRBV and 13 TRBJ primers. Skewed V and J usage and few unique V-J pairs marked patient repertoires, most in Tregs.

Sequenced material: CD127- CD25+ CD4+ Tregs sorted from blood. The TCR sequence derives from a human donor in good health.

The DNA for the CDR3 is TGTGCCAGCAGCCAAGGGATCCGGGACAGCGCCTATGGCTACACCTTC. Translation: CASSQGIRDSAYGYTF. The chain has TRBV4-2 and TRBJ1-2; TRBD1 aligns across 7 bases. V gave up 1 base and J gave up 4 bases; unmatched junction bases: 9. This CDR3 contains 16 residues. Germline V gene lookup returns CDR1 LGHNA and CDR2 YNFKEQ.